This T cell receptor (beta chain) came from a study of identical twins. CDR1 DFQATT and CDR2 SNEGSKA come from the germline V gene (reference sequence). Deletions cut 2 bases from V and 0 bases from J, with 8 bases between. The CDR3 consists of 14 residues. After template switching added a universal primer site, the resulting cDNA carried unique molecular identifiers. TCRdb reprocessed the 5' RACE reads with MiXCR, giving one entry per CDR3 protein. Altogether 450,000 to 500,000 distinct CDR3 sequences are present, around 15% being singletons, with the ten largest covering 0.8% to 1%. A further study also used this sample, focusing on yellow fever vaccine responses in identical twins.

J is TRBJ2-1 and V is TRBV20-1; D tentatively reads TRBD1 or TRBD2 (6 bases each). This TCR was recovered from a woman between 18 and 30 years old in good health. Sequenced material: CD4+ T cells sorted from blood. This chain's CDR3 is CSARTGASYNEQFF. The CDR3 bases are TGCAGTGCTAGAACGGGGGCCTCCTACAATGAGCAGTTCTTC.